Following are 20 T cell receptor beta chains from one sample sequenced in a study of radiotherapy plus CTLA-4 blockade in lung cancer. Some clones are missing from TCRdb's copy, which holds only in-frame ones; the method was immunoSEQ multiplex PCR. Among about 77,000 clones listed, roughly 74% were seen once. Sequencing was performed on peripheral blood, taken from a patient treated with radiotherapy plus ipilimumab. The receptors derive from a human donor with non-small cell lung cancer whose response to radiotherapy plus ipilimumab could not be evaluated.

In DNA form, the CDR3 reads TGTGCCAGCAGCTTAGATTATCGTATCTCGGGCCTAGCTGAGGAGACCCAGTACTTC. Amino acid sequence: CASSLDYRISGLAEETQYF. This chain links TRBV11-3 with TRBJ2-5, with D maybe TRBD2 (5 bases). This CDR3 is built from 19 residues. Germline lookup yields CDR1 SGHNT and CDR2 YENEEA. Trimming took 0 bases from V and 5 from J, leaving 25 bases between them.

This chain uses TRBV2 with TRBJ2-1; the match to TRBD1 covers 7 bases. Germline loops: CDR1 SNHLY, CDR2 FYNNEI. There are 13 residues in the CDR3. The V segment lost 8 bases and the J segment 4 bases; nucleotides outside the gene matches: 5. CDR3 nucleotide sequence: TGTGCCAGCCATGGGGACAGTTACAATGAGCAGTTCTTC. Amino acids: CASHGDSYNEQFF.

The chain carries TRBV5-1 and TRBJ2-2; D perhaps matches TRBD2 (7 bases). Trimming removed 1 base at V and 0 bases at J, with 10 bases between. The CDR3 is 16 amino acids. Per germline, CDR1 SGHRS and CDR2 YFSETQ. CDR3 sequence: CASSLRGGTNTGELFF. The CDR3 DNA sequence: TGCGCCAGCAGCTTGAGGGGGGGGACGAACACCGGGGAGCTGTTTTTT.

This CDR3 reads CASSEGQSSPLHF. The DNA for the CDR3 is TGCGCCAGCAGCGAGGGACAGTCTTCACCCCTCCACTTT. This chain links TRBV5-1 with TRBJ1-6; 7 bases fit TRBD1. The CDR3 has 13 residues. V dropped 4 bases and J dropped 9; count of bases not matched to a gene: 4. Germline V lookup: CDR1 SGHRS, CDR2 YFSETQ.

This rearrangement joins TRBV30 to TRBJ1-3, with a possible D match to TRBD1 (6 bases). V was shortened by 3 bases and J by 0 bases, with 12 bases between the two germline ends. There are 15 residues in the CDR3. Germline assignment: CDR1 GTSNPN and CDR2 SVGIG (reference sequence). For the CDR3, the DNA is TGTGCCTGGAGGATGGACAGCTTCTCTGGAAACACCATATATTTT. Translating it yields CAWRMDSFSGNTIYF.

This sequence joins TRBV19 and TRBJ2-7; D remains ambiguous. The CDR3 runs 13 residues. CDR1 and CDR2 (germline): LNHDA, SQIVND (reference sequence). With 6 bases removed from V and 0 bases from J, the gap between germline ends came to 9 bases. The CDR3 region has the DNA TGTGCCAGTAGGATGAAGAGCTCCTACGAGCAGTACTTC. Translation: CASRMKSSYEQYF.

The chain recombines TRBV29-1 with TRBJ2-7, with D possibly matching TRBD1 (5 bases). The CDR3 totals 12 residues. The V and J ends lost 4 bases and 6 bases respectively, with 13 bases between them. Germline lookup yields CDR1 SQVTM and CDR2 ANQGSEA. The CDR3 region is CSVGRQGSEQYF. CDR3 DNA sequence: TGCAGCGTTGGACGGCAGGGTAGCGAGCAGTACTTC.

This clone was seen more than once but under ten times. The chain joins TRBV2 to TRBJ2-4, with 9 bases lining up with TRBD1. Germline CDR1 reads SNHLY; CDR2 reads FYNNEI. CDR3 length equals 17 residues. V dropped 5 bases and J dropped 0; count of bases not matched to a gene: 8. The CDR3 nucleotides read TGTGCCAGCAGTCAGACAGGGGGTTATCTAGCCAAAAACATTCAGTACTTC. This encodes CASSQTGGYLAKNIQYF.

This clone was recorded many times. The chain recombines TRBV4-1 with TRBJ2-2; 7 bases are a match to TRBD2. CDR3 size: 18 residues. The V and J ends lost 0 bases and 8 bases, in that order; junction bases with no gene match: 15. The germline gives CDR1 MGHRA, CDR2 YSYEKL. The CDR3 region is CASSQEVSAGAKGGELFF. CDR3 nucleotides: TGCGCCAGCAGCCAAGAGGTTTCCGCGGGAGCGAAGGGAGGGGAGCTGTTTTTT.

The genes are TRBV29-1 and TRBJ2-5, with 7 bases lining up with TRBD1. V lost 3 bases to trimming and J lost 4 bases; unmatched junction nucleotides: 8. Germline loops: CDR1 SQVTM, CDR2 ANQGSEA. The CDR3 covers 14 residues. As DNA, the CDR3 is TGCAGCGTTGAGAAGGGGGCGGTCGGAGAGACCCAGTACTTC. Translation: CSVEKGAVGETQYF.

J is TRBJ2-1 and V is TRBV2; 9 nucleotides agree with TRBD2. This CDR3 has 15 residues. Germline V gives CDR1 SNHLY, CDR2 FYNNEI. V was pared by 3 bases and J by 3 bases, with 3 bases of the junction left unmatched. Written as DNA, the CDR3 is TGTGCCAGCAGTGATAAACTAGCGGGCTACAATGAGCAGTTCTTC. Translated, it gives CASSDKLAGYNEQFF.

The CDR3: CASSVVMGPGANVLTF. The CDR3 region has the DNA TGTGCCAGCAGCGTAGTTATGGGGCCCGGGGCCAACGTCCTGACTTTC. The rearrangement links TRBV9 to TRBJ2-6, with D perhaps matching TRBD1 (5 bases). The length of the CDR3 is 16 residues. Trimming cost V 0 bases and J 4 bases, with 11 bases left between them. CDR1 and CDR2 (germline): SGDLS, YYNGEE.

The chain carries TRBV11-3 and TRBJ1-2; TRBD1 aligns across 7 bases. CDR3 size: 18 residues. Germline V gene lookup returns CDR1 SGHNT and CDR2 YENEEA. Germline trimming cut 0 bases from V and 2 bases from J; bases unmatched to any gene: 12. CDR3 in amino acids: CASSLEGQAGQANYGYTF. The CDR3 coding sequence is TGTGCCAGCAGCTTAGAAGGTCAGGCTGGACAGGCCAACTATGGCTACACCTTC.

The rearrangement uses TRBV23-1 and TRBJ1-2, with D possibly matching TRBD1 (6 bases). TRBV23-1 is flagged as an ORF with uncertain function. V was cut by 8 bases and J by 6 bases, with 22 bases left in between. The CDR3 loop spans 15 amino acids. The CDR3 region has the DNA TGCGCCAGCGGACGTGGGGGCGATGTAAGTCATGGCTACACCTTC. Encoded protein: CASGRGGDVSHGYTF.

This rearrangement joins TRBV11-2 to TRBJ1-1, with TRBD1 as a possible D gene (5 bases). The CDR3 is 11 residues long. The germline V gene has CDR1 SGHAT and CDR2 FQNNGV. Trimming left V 7 bases short and J 5 bases short, with 8 bases between. The CDR3 nucleotides read TGTGCCAGCATGGAGGGGACTGAAGCTTTCTTT. Encoded protein: CASMEGTEAFF.

The chain's CDR3 is CASSPEMNSNQPQHF. CDR3 bases: TGTGCCAGCTCACCAGAGATGAATAGCAATCAGCCCCAGCATTTT. The chain is built from TRBV18 and TRBJ1-5; no reliable D call. Germline assignment: CDR1 KGHSH and CDR2 LQKENI. V shed 2 bases and J shed 0 bases, with 8 bases lying between them. The CDR3 length is 15 residues.

CDR3 DNA sequence: TGTGCCAGCACCCCCGGATGGGGGGCTGGAAACACCATATATTTT. Residues: CASTPGWGAGNTIYF. The V and J genes are TRBV6-5 and TRBJ1-3; a possible D gene is TRBD1 (5 bases). Trimming took off 7 bases at V and 2 bases at J, with 15 bases between the two ends. Germline CDR1 and CDR2: MNHEY and SVGAGI. The CDR3 consists of 15 residues.

The gene calls are TRBV30 and TRBJ1-1; D gene unclear. This CDR3 contains 14 residues. Looked up from germline, CDR1 is GTSNPN and CDR2 is SVGIG (reference sequence). Trimming pared 1 base from V and 6 bases from J, leaving 15 bases between. CDR3: CAWSAGRTYAEAFF. The CDR3 DNA reads as TGTGCCTGGAGTGCCGGGAGGACGTACGCTGAAGCTTTCTTT.

The chain employs TRBV4-1 and TRBJ2-6; no definite D call. This CDR3 comprises 14 residues. The germline V and J ends were trimmed by 3 bases and 2 bases, with 5 bases remaining between them. Germline CDR1 reads MGHRA; CDR2 reads YSYEKL. The CDR3 region has the DNA TGCGCCAGCAGCCACTTTACTGGGGCCAACGTCCTGACTTTC. As protein: CASSHFTGANVLTF.

The chain uses TRBV28 and TRBJ1-5; D is undetermined. V was pared by 5 bases and J by 11 bases, with 22 bases between. The CDR3 consists of 15 residues. Germline values: CDR1 MDHEN, CDR2 SYDVKM. As DNA, the CDR3 is TGTGCCAGCAGTCTCCCCGGGGAAGGGAGAATAGCCCAGCATTTT. Its protein product is CASSLPGEGRIAQHF.